This T cell receptor (beta chain) derives from a study of cytomegalovirus exposure and HLA in healthy donors. General study findings and limits: Confirmation was obtained in vitro that three CMV-associated chains are specific for CMV antigens. The study flagged some 180 TCR beta chains as cytomegalovirus-associated. Most sequenced TCRs were rare (though some public TCRs occurred in many donors).

Data came from immunoSEQ multiplex PCR; TCRdb stores just in-frame clones and leaves some out. The sample contains more than 95,000 clones, 80% to 90% of which appear only once. A note on this clone: Antigen unknown.

There are 13 residues in the CDR3. The V segment lost 2 bases and the J segment 6 bases; nucleotides outside the gene matches: 1. Germline V CDR1 and CDR2: SGHRS, YFSETQ. The source material was PBMCs. This TCR derives from a woman aged 18 to 35 in good health and CMV-seronegative. V usage is TRBV5-1 and J usage is TRBJ2-7; TRBD2 aligns across 11 bases. The DNA of the CDR3 is TGCGCCAGCAGCTTTCTAGCGGGAGGCGAGCAGTACTTC. Translated, it gives CASSFLAGGEQYF.